The present entry profiles one TCR beta chain with its context. These data are taken from a study of cytomegalovirus exposure and HLA in healthy donors. A multiplex PCR was run with 60 Vbeta primers and 13 Jbeta primers. Repertoires were generated with immunoSEQ multiplex PCR, while TCRdb's copy carries only in-frame clones and drops some. Of 100,000 to 150,000 clones in the sample, around 10% are singletons; the top ten hold roughly 6.4%. The V and J ends lost 2 bases and 6 bases, in that order; junction bases with no gene match: 5. This CDR3 has 16 residues. CDR1 is SGHNT, CDR2 YENEEA, per germline.

The sample comprised PBMCs. The chain uses TRBV11-3 and TRBJ2-1, with 12 nucleotides matching TRBD2. This TCR was recovered from a woman in her thirties or forties in good health and CMV-seropositive. In nucleotides, the CDR3 is TGTGCCAGCAGCTTATGGGCTAGCGGGGGGGCCAATGAGCAGTTCTTC. Amino acid sequence: CASSLWASGGANEQFF.